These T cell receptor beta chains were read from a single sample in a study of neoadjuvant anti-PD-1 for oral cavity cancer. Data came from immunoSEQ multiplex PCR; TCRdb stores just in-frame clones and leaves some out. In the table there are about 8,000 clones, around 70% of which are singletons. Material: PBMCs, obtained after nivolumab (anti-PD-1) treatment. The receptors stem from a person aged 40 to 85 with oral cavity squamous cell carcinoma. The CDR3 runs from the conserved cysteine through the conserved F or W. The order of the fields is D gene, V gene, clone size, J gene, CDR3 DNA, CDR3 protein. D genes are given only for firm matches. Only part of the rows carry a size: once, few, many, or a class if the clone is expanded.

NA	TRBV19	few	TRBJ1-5	TGTGCCAGTAGGGACACGTGGAATAGCAATCAGCCCCAGCATTTT	CASRDTWNSNQPQHF
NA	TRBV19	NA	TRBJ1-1	TGTGCCAGTAGTATAGGGACACTGAACACTGAAGCTTTCTTT	CASSIGTLNTEAFF
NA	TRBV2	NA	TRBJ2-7	TGTGCCAGCAAAGGAGGTACGGGGCGAGCCTACGAGCAGTACTTC	CASKGGTGRAYEQYF
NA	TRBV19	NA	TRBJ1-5	TGTGCCAGTAGTATGGGTGCGAAGGATTATCAGCCCCAGCATTTT	CASSMGAKDYQPQHF
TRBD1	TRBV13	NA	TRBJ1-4	TGTGCCAGCAGCCCACAGGGGTCTAATGAAAAACTGTTTTTT	CASSPQGSNEKLFF
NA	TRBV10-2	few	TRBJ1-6	TGCGCCAGCAGTGGGACAGATAATTCACCCCTCCACTTT	CASSGTDNSPLHF
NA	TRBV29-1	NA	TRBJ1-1	TGCAGCGTGGGCCTGGGACCGACGAACACTGAAGCTTTCTTT	CSVGLGPTNTEAFF
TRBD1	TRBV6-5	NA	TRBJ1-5	TGTGCCAGCAGTGCGGGACAGGGCAATCAGCCCCAGCATTTT	CASSAGQGNQPQHF
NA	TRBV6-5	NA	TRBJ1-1	TGTGCCAGCAGTTACTCGAGGAAAAGGGACACTGAAGCTTTCTTT	CASSYSRKRDTEAFF
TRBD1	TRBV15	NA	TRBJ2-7	TGTGCCACCAGCCCCCGTGGGACAGTCTACGAGCAGTACTTC	CATSPRGTVYEQYF
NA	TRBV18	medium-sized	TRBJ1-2	TGTGCCAGCTCACCAGGGGAATACTATGGCTACACCTTC	CASSPGEYYGYTF
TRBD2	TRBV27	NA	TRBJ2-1	TGTGCCAGCAGTTTCTCCCGCGGGGGTTACAATGAGCAGTTCTTC	CASSFSRGGYNEQFF
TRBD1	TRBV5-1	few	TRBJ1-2	TGCGCCAGCAGTTACGGGACAGGGGGCTTGAACTATGGCTACACCTTC	CASSYGTGGLNYGYTF
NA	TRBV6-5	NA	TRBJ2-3	TGTGCCAGCAGTTACTCGCAGAGCACAGATACGCAGTATTTT	CASSYSQSTDTQYF
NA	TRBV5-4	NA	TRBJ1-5	TGTGCCAGCAGCTTGGCCGCAGCTCAGCCCCAGCATTTT	CASSLAAAQPQHF
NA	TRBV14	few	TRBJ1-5	TGTGCCAGCAGCCCAGGGCACAATCAGCCCCAGCATTTT	CASSPGHNQPQHF
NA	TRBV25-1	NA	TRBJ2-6	TGTGCCAGCAGTGAGCTTCAGGGGGGAGTTGGGGCCAACGTCCTGACTTTC	CASSELQGGVGANVLTF
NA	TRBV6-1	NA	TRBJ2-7	TGTGCCAGCAAGTTAATAAGACAGGCGATCTACGAGCAGTACTTC	CASKLIRQAIYEQYF
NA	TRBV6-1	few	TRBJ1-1	TGTGCCAGCAGTGAAGGGAAAAACACTGAAGCTTTCTTT	CASSEGKNTEAFF
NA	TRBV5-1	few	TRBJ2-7	TGCGCCAGCAGCCTACAGGGATCCTACGAGCAGTACTTC	CASSLQGSYEQYF
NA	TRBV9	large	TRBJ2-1	TGTGCCAGCAGCCAATCTAGCGTTCCCTACAATGAGCAGTTCTTC	CASSQSSVPYNEQFF
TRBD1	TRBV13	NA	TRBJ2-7	TGTGCCAGCAGCTTTGGACAGGTCAAGACCTACGAGCAGTACTTC	CASSFGQVKTYEQYF
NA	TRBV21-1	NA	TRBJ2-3	TGTGCCAGCAGCAAACGTGAGGGGGGAGATACGCAGTATTTT	CASSKREGGDTQYF
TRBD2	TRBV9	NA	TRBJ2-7	TGTGCCAGCAGCGTAGGGGCTAGCGGGGGTAACTCCTACGAGCAGTACTTC	CASSVGASGGNSYEQYF
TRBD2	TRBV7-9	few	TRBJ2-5	TGTGCCAGCAGCCGCGAGACTAGCAGCCGAAGAGAGACCCAGTACTTC	CASSRETSSRRETQYF
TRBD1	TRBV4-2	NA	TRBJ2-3	TGTGCCAGCAGCCAAGATTTGAGGGGGCGATCAACTAGCACAGATACGCAGTATTTT	CASSQDLRGRSTSTDTQYF
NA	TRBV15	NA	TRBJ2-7	TGTGCCACCAGCAGAGATAGTGGATCCTACGAGCAGTACTTC	CATSRDSGSYEQYF
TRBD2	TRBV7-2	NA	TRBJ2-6	TGTGCCAGCAGCCATAACAGGTCGGGGGGGAACCCTGGGGCCAACGTCCTGACTTTC	CASSHNRSGGNPGANVLTF
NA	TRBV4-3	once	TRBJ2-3	TGCGCCAGCAGCCTTTGGAGGTACCTCGGAGATACGCAGTATTTT	CASSLWRYLGDTQYF
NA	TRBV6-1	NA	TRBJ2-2	TGTGCCAGCAGTGTTCTTGGGAACAGGGTCAACGGGGAGCTGTTTTTT	CASSVLGNRVNGELFF
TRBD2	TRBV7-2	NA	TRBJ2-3	TGTGCCAGCAGCCTCCCACTAGCGGGGAATACGCAGTATTTT	CASSLPLAGNTQYF
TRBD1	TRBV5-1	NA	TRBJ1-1	TGCGCCAGCAGGCTCGACAGGGGTGGAACTGAAGCTTTCTTT	CASRLDRGGTEAFF
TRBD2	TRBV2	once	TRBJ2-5	TGTGCCAGCAGTGGGTCTAGCGGGGGGCGGGAGACCCAGTACTTC	CASSGSSGGRETQYF
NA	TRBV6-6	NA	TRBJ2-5	TGTGCCAGCAGTTACGGGGCGGAAGGGGAGACCCAGTACTTC	CASSYGAEGETQYF
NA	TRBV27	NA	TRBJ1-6	TGTGCCAGCACTAGGGCTACCTATAATTCACCCCTCCACTTT	CASTRATYNSPLHF
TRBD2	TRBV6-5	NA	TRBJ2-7	TGTGCCACGAGTACTAGCGGGTTAGGCGAGCAGTACTTC	CATSTSGLGEQYF
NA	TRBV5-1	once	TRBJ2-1	TGCGCCAGCAGCTTGGAAGCGTCTTACAATGAGCAGTTCTTC	CASSLEASYNEQFF
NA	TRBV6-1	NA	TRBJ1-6	TGTGCCAGCAGCTCCCGCCGTGGATCAGATTCACCCCTCCACTTT	CASSSRRGSDSPLHF
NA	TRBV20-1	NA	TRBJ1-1	TGCAGTGCTAGCCGTAACACTGAAGCTTTCTTT	CSASRNTEAFF
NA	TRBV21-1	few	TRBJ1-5	TGTGCCAGCAGCAAACAAGTAGAGACCCTTACTCCACGGGACTCTCATCAGCCCCAGCATTTT	CASSKQVETLTPRDSHQPQHF
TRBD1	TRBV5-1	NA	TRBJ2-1	TGCGCCAGCAGATACACAGGGGTTCCCTACAATGAGCAGTTCTTC	CASRYTGVPYNEQFF
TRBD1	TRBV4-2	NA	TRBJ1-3	TGTGCCAGCAGCCAAGAATTACAGGGGCTCTCTGGAAACACCATATATTTT	CASSQELQGLSGNTIYF
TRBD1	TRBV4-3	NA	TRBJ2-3	TGCGCCAGCAGCGTTGAAGGGGGCCCTGCTTGGACAGATACGCAGTATTTT	CASSVEGGPAWTDTQYF
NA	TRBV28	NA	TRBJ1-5	TGTGCCAGCAGTTTAGTGAGGGGATATCAGCCCCAGCATTTT	CASSLVRGYQPQHF
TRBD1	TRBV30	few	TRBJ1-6	TGTGCCTGGACCTTGACAGGGAATAATTCACCCCTCCACTTT	CAWTLTGNNSPLHF
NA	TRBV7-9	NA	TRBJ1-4	TGTGCCAGCAGCTTAGCGTCGGGAGGACCCGCTAATGAAAAACTGTTTTTT	CASSLASGGPANEKLFF
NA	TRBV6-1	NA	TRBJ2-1	TGTGCCACCAAACCCGGCCTCGGAGGGGACAATGAGCAGTTCTTC	CATKPGLGGDNEQFF
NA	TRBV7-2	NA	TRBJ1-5	TGTGCCAGCAGCGACTATAGCAATCAGCCCCAGCATTTT	CASSDYSNQPQHF
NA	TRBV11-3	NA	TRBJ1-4	TGTGCCAGCAGCTCGTCCCGGGACGGAGAAAAACTGTTTTTT	CASSSSRDGEKLFF
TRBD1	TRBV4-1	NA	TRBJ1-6	TGCGCCAGCAGCCAACAGTATAACAGGGGAGAGTCACCCCTCCACTTT	CASSQQYNRGESPLHF
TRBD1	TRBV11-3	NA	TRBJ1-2	TGTGCCAGCAGCCGGGGGGCACAGGGGTTTGGCTACACCTTC	CASSRGAQGFGYTF